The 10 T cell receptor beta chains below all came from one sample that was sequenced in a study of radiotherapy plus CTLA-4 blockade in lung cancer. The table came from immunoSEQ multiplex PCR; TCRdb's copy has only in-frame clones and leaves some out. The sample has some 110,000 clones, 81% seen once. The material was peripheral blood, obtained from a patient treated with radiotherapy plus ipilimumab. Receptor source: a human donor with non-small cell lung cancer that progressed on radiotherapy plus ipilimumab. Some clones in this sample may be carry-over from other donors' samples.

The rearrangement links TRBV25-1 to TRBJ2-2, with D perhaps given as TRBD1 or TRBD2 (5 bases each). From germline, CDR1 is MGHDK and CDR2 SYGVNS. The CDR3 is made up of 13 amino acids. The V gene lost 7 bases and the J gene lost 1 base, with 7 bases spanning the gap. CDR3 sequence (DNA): TGTGCCAGCATGGGACGGAACACCGGGGAGCTGTTTTTT. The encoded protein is CASMGRNTGELFF.

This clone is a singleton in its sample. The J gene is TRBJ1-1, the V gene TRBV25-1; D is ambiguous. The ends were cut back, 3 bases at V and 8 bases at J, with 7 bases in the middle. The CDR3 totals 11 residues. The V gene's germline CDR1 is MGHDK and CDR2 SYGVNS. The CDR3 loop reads CASSDRTEAFF. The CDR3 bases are TGTGCCAGCAGTGACCGGACGGAAGCTTTCTTT. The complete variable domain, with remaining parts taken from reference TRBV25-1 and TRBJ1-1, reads EADIYQTPRYLVIGTGKKITLECSQTMGHDKMYWYQQDPGMELHLIHYSYGVNSTEKGDLSSESTVSRIRTEHFPLTLESARPSHTSQYLCASSDRTEAFFGQGTRLTVV.

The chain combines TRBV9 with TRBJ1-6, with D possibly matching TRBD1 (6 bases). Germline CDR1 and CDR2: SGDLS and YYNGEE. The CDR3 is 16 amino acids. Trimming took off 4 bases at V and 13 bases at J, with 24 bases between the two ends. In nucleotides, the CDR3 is TGTGCCAGCAGCCCCGGGACATCAGTTAAACTAGGGCCCCTCCACTTT. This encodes CASSPGTSVKLGPLHF.

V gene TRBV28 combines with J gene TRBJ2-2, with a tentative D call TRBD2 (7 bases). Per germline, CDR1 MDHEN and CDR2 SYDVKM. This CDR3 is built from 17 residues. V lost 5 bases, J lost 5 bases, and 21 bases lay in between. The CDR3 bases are TGTGCCAGCAGTCTCGCCGGTGGGGGGGCCATAACCGGGGAGCTGTTTTTT. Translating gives CASSLAGGGAITGELFF.

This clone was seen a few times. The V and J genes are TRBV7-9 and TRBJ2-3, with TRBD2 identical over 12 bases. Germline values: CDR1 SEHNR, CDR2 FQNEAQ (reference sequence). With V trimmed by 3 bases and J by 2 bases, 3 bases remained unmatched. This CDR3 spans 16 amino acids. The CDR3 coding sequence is TGTGCCAGCAGCTTGACTAGCGGGGGAAACACAGATACGCAGTATTTT. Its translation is CASSLTSGGNTDTQYF.

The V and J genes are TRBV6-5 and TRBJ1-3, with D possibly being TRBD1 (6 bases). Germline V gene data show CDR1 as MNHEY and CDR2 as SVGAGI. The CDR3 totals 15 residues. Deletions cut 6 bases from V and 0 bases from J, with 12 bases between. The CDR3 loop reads CASSRGFSSGNTIYF. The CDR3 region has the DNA TGTGCCAGCAGCAGGGGATTTAGCTCTGGAAACACCATATATTTT.

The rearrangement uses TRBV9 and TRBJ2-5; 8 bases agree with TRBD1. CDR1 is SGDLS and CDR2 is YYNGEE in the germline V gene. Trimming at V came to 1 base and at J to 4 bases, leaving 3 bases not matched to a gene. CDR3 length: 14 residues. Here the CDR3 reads CASSVSGQVETQYF. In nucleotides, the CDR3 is TGTGCCAGCAGCGTATCGGGACAGGTAGAGACCCAGTACTTC.

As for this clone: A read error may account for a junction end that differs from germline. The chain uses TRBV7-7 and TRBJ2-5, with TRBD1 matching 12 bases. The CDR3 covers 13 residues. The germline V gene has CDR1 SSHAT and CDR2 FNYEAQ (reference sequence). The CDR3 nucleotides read TGTGCTAGCAGCTTTGGGGACAGGGGGCCCCAGTACTTC. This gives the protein CASSFGDRGPQYF.

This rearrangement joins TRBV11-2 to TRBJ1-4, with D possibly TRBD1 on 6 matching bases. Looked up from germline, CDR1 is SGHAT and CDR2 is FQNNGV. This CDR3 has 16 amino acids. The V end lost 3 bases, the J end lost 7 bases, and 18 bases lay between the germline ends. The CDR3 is CASSFVTGMGGEKLFF. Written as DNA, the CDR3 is TGTGCCAGCAGCTTCGTAACAGGGATGGGGGGTGAAAAACTGTTTTTT.

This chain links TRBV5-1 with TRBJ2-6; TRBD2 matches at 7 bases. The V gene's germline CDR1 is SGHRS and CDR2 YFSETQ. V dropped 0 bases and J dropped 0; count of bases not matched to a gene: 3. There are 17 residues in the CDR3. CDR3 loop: CASSLEAGNSGANVLTF. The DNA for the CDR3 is TGCGCCAGCAGCTTGGAAGCGGGGAACTCTGGGGCCAACGTCCTGACTTTC.